This TCR beta chain was retrieved from a study of T cells of healthy individuals. TCRdb passed the 5' RACE reads through MiXCR, listing each CDR3 protein once. In the table there are around 63,000 distinct CDR3 sequences, about a sixth of which are singletons. This clonotype was observed at least ten times. CDR1 is SGDLS and CDR2 is YYNGEE in the germline V gene. Trimming stripped 0 bases from V and 5 bases from J, with 14 bases between. The CDR3 has 15 amino acids. The chain is built from TRBV9 and TRBJ2-5; a weak D match, TRBD1 (6 bases). The origin of this receptor is a human donor in good health. Here the CDR3 reads CASSVEAGVTETQYF. The DNA of the CDR3 is TGTGCCAGCAGCGTAGAGGCAGGGGTAACGGAGACCCAGTACTTC. Complete variable domain (other parts from reference TRBV9 and TRBJ2-5): DSGVTQTPKHLITATGQRVTLRCSPRSGDLSVYWYQQSLDQGLQFLIQYYNGEERAKGNILERFSAQQFPDLHSELNLSSLELGDSALYFCASSVEAGVTETQYFGPGTRLLVL.